The 10 T cell receptor beta chains below all came from one sample that was sequenced in a study of long-term antiretroviral therapy in people with HIV. Runs used v3.0 of the immunoSEQ assay and were done at survey level. The assay was immunoSEQ multiplex PCR, and TCRdb's table has in-frame clones only and misses some. The sample has 20,000 to 25,000 clones; about 80% are singletons. This sample comprised unsorted PBMCs, obtained 0.5 years after starting antiretroviral therapy. The source is a man between 18 and 35 years old with HIV.

V gene TRBV7-6 combines with J gene TRBJ2-2, with D unresolved. Germline V CDR1 and CDR2: SGHVS, FNYEAQ. V lost 5 bases and J 0 bases, leaving 16 bases between the germline ends. The CDR3 is 17 amino acids. CDR3 sequence (DNA): TGTGCCAGCAGCCCCAAAGCGAGTGGCACGAACACCGGGGAGCTGTTTTTT. Translated, it gives CASSPKASGTNTGELFF. The full variable domain, rest sourced from reference TRBV7-6 and TRBJ2-2, is GAGVSQSPRYKVTKRGQDVALRCDPISGHVSLYWYRQALGQGPEFLTYFNYEAQQDKSGLPNDRFSAERPEGSISTLTIQRTEQRDSAMYRCASSPKASGTNTGELFFGEGSRLTVL.

This clone was detected only a few times. This chain uses TRBV19 with TRBJ2-7; 13 nucleotides line up with TRBD2. The length of the CDR3 is 15 residues. The V and J ends lost 6 bases and 1 base, in that order; junction bases with no gene match: 3. Germline V gives CDR1 LNHDA, CDR2 SQIVND (reference sequence). The CDR3 sequence is CASSTTSGRSYEQYF. The DNA of the CDR3 is TGTGCCAGTAGCACGACTAGCGGGAGGTCCTACGAGCAGTACTTC.

The chain couples TRBV7-6 to TRBJ2-2; D may correspond to TRBD1 or TRBD2 (5 bases each). Trimming left V 5 bases short and J 3 bases short, with 16 bases between. The CDR3 contains 16 residues. Germline loops: CDR1 SGHVS, CDR2 FNYEAQ. As DNA, the CDR3 is TGTGCCAGCAGCCCCTACGGGACGGAGCACACCGGGGAGCTGTTTTTT. Its protein product is CASSPYGTEHTGELFF.

This chain links TRBV5-1 with TRBJ2-7, with 7 positions matching TRBD1. Looked up from germline, CDR1 is SGHRS and CDR2 is YFSETQ. This CDR3 region has 14 residues. The J segment lost 5 bases and the V segment lost 4 bases, leaving 9 bases of the junction unmatched. CDR3 region: CASSPRQGRDEQYF. The CDR3 DNA follows: TGCGCCAGCAGCCCCCGACAGGGTAGGGACGAGCAGTACTTC.

CDR3 DNA: TGTGCCAGCTTTTACTTCCGGGACCCTCTAATCCAAGACTACGAGCAGTACTTC. Protein sequence: CASFYFRDPLIQDYEQYF. The chain links TRBV21-1 to TRBJ2-7. TRBV21-1 is assigned pseudogene status. This CDR3 region has 18 residues.

This chain joins TRBV5-6 and TRBJ1-2, with D perhaps matching TRBD1 (6 bases). Per the germline V gene, CDR1 is SGHDT and CDR2 is YYEEEE. This CDR3 region has 11 residues. V was pared by 4 bases and J by 8 bases, with 9 bases between. The CDR3, as DNA: TGTGCCAGCAGCGGGGGCGGGGGCTACACCTTC. The encoded protein is CASSGGGGYTF.

The chain carries TRBV5-8 and TRBJ1-1, with 9 bases aligning to TRBD1. CDR3 length equals 14 residues. Per germline, CDR1 SGHTS and CDR2 YDEGEE. V lost 0 bases, J lost 4 bases, and 1 base stayed unmatched. CDR3 residues: CASSLGTGVTEAFF. The CDR3 nucleotides read TGTGCCAGCAGCTTGGGGACAGGGGTCACTGAAGCTTTCTTT.

This clone appeared a single time. The V call is TRBV28, the J call TRBJ1-1, with TRBD1 matching 10 bases. Looked up from germline, CDR1 is MDHEN and CDR2 is SYDVKM. The CDR3 spans 14 residues. Trimming cost V 0 bases and J 8 bases; bases outside gene matches: 3. The CDR3 region is CASSLWGGQGEAFF. CDR3 in DNA: TGTGCCAGCAGTTTATGGGGGGGACAGGGGGAAGCTTTCTTT.

V and J are TRBV27 and TRBJ1-4; TRBD1 agrees at 11 bases. This CDR3 is 15 amino acids long. V was pared by 5 bases and J by 15 bases, with 14 bases of the junction left unmatched. Per germline, CDR1 MNHEY and CDR2 SMNVEV (reference sequence). CDR3 region: CASSPNRDRGDKVFF. Written as DNA, the CDR3 is TGTGCCAGCAGTCCGAACCGGGACAGGGGGGATAAGGTGTTTTTT.

The chain joins TRBV4-2 to TRBJ2-5; a weak D match, TRBD2 (5 bases). Germline lookup yields CDR1 LGHNA and CDR2 YNFKEQ. V was clipped by 0 bases and J by 5 bases, with 10 bases between them. The CDR3 extends over 14 amino acids. The DNA of the CDR3 is TGTGCCAGCAGCCAAGATAGCGCGTGGGAGACCCAGTACTTC. Protein: CASSQDSAWETQYF.